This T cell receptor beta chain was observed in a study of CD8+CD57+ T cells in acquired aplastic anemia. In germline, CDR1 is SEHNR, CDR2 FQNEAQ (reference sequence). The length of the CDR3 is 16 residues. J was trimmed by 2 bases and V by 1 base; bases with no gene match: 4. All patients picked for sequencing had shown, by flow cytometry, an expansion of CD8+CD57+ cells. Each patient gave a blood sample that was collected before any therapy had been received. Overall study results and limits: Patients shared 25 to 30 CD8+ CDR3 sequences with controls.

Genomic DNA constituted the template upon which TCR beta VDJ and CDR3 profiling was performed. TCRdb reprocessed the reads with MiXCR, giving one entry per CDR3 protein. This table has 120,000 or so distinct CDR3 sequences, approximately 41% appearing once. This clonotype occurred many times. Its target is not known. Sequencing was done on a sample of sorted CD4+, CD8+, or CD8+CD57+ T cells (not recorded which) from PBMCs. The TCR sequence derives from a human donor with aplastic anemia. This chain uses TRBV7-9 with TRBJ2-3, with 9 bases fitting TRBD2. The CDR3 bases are TGTGCCAGCAGCTTAGTGGCGGGGGGGATCACAGATACGCAGTATTTT. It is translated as CASSLVAGGITDTQYF.